The rows below give T cell receptor beta chains drawn from one sample of a study of early T cells in non-severe SARS-CoV-2 infection. TCRdb reprocessed the 5' RACE reads with MiXCR, giving one entry per CDR3 protein. The sample contains about 23,000 distinct CDR3 sequences, 4.5% to 6% of which appear only once. The sequenced sample consisted of whole blood. These TCRs come from an adult who was a healthcare worker with PCR-confirmed SARS-CoV-2 infection or an uninfected control (not recorded which). The CDR3 runs from the conserved cysteine through the conserved F or W. A D gene is named only where the DNA matches it firmly. Size is stated for part of the rows, as once, few or many counts, or as a class when the clone is expanded.

D gene	V gene	J gene	clone size	CDR3 protein	CDR3 DNA
NA	TRBV12-3/TRBV12-4	TRBJ1-1	NA	CASRSGSRNTEAFF	TGTGCCAGCAGATCGGGGAGTAGGAACACTGAAGCTTTCTTT
TRBD2	TRBV10-3	TRBJ2-1	few	CAISERGLADNEQFF	TGTGCCATCAGTGAGCGGGGACTAGCGGACAATGAGCAGTTCTTC
NA	TRBV10-3	TRBJ2-4	many	CAISESGGRTKNIQYF	TGTGCCATCAGTGAGTCGGGGGGCCGAACCAAAAACATTCAGTACTTC
TRBD2	TRBV10-2	TRBJ2-1	few	CASTSGGRGNEQFF	TGCGCCAGCACCAGCGGGGGGCGGGGAAATGAGCAGTTCTTC
NA	TRBV13	TRBJ1-1	few	CAGRGGGVNTEAFF	TGTGCCGGGAGGGGTGGAGGGGTGAACACTGAAGCTTTCTTT
NA	TRBV9	TRBJ1-2	few	CASSVVRPAYGYTF	TGTGCCAGCAGCGTAGTTAGGCCCGCCTATGGCTACACCTTC
TRBD2	TRBV12-3/TRBV12-4	TRBJ2-3	many	CASSSAGRPSDTQYF	TGTGCCAGCAGTTCAGCGGGACGACCCTCAGATACGCAGTATTTT
NA	TRBV11-2	TRBJ2-7	many	CASRDFGYEQYF	TGTGCCAGCAGGGACTTCGGGTACGAGCAGTACTTC
TRBD2	TRBV5-5	TRBJ2-1	few	CASSFGLVLSSYNEQFF	TGTGCCAGCAGCTTCGGACTAGTCCTTAGCTCCTACAATGAGCAGTTCTTC
NA	TRBV20-1	TRBJ1-5	many	CASQGGVGSGNQPQHF	TGCGCCAGTCAAGGCGGGGTAGGATCCGGCAATCAGCCCCAGCATTTT
NA	TRBV11-2	TRBJ2-6	medium-sized	CASSSPAGANVLTF	TGTGCCAGCAGCTCCCCAGCTGGGGCCAACGTCCTGACTTTC
NA	TRBV3-1	TRBJ2-7	NA	CASSQGGTYEQYF	TGTGCCAGCAGCCAGGGTGGAACCTACGAGCAGTACTTC
TRBD1	TRBV5-6	TRBJ1-5	NA	CASSMTGTRNQPQHF	TGTGCCAGCAGCATGACAGGGACAAGAAATCAGCCCCAGCATTTT
TRBD1	TRBV29-1	TRBJ2-7	many	CSARGTGIFEQYF	TGCAGCGCTCGCGGGACAGGTATTTTCGAGCAGTACTTC
NA	TRBV28	TRBJ2-7	medium-sized	CASSLLAASYEQYF	TGTGCCAGCAGTTTATTAGCGGCTTCCTACGAGCAGTACTTC
NA	TRBV4-2	TRBJ2-2	medium-sized	CRGEQGGDTGELFF	TGTCGTGGGGAGCAGGGAGGCGACACCGGGGAGCTGTTTTTT
TRBD2	TRBV18	TRBJ2-5	few	CASSPRAGGRQETQYF	TGTGCCAGCTCACCACGAGCGGGGGGGCGACAAGAGACCCAGTACTTC
NA	TRBV20-1	TRBJ1-5	many	CSARGFSNQPQHF	TGCAGTGCTAGAGGGTTTAGCAATCAGCCCCAGCATTTT
NA	TRBV5-8	TRBJ2-1	NA	CASSSEPPGTGEQFF	TGTGCCAGCAGTTCCGAACCTCCTGGTACGGGGGAGCAGTTCTTC
TRBD1	TRBV11-2	TRBJ1-1	NA	CASSQGPRTGYTEAFF	TGTGCCAGCAGCCAGGGGCCCAGGACAGGGTACACTGAAGCTTTCTTT
NA	TRBV11-2	TRBJ2-5	many	CASRGVRGPQETQYF	TGTGCCAGCAGGGGCGTGCGGGGACCTCAAGAGACCCAGTACTTC
NA	TRBV6-2/TRBV6-3	TRBJ1-3	few	CASSYSLPGPGNTIYF	TGTGCCAGCAGTTACTCCCTACCCGGCCCTGGAAACACCATATATTTT
TRBD2	TRBV6-2/TRBV6-3	TRBJ2-6	many	CASSNGGASSGANVLTF	TGTGCCAGCAGTAACGGGGGGGCCAGCTCTGGGGCCAACGTCCTGACTTTC
NA	TRBV19	TRBJ1-4	many	CASSIGVAEKLFF	TGTGCCAGTAGTATAGGGGTAGCCGAAAAACTGTTTTTT
TRBD1	TRBV24-1	TRBJ2-2	many	CATSDFKYRGLPGELFF	TGTGCCACCAGTGATTTCAAGTACAGGGGGTTACCCGGGGAGCTGTTTTTT
TRBD1	TRBV20-1	TRBJ2-5	many	CSAIQGAPETQYF	TGCAGTGCTATACAGGGGGCCCCAGAGACCCAGTACTTC
TRBD1	TRBV10-1	TRBJ1-1	few	CASSRGLDTEAFF	TGCGCCAGCAGCAGGGGGCTGGACACTGAAGCTTTCTTT